What follows are 6 T cell receptor beta chains derived from one specimen sequenced in a study of T cell clones after liver transplantation. The data were produced by immunoSEQ multiplex PCR, yet TCRdb's version contains in-frame clones alone and is incomplete. The sample lists some 60,000 clones; roughly two thirds were seen once. The sequencing used CD4+ T cells from blood, collected before liver transplant. Receptor source: a human donor who received a liver transplant.

The J gene is TRBJ2-5, the V gene TRBV11-2; the match to TRBD2 covers 9 bases. Trimming removed 1 base from V and 5 bases from J; junction bases left unmatched: 8. The CDR3 runs 16 residues. The germline V gene encodes CDR1 SGHAT and CDR2 FQNNGV. This chain's CDR3 is CASSLARAGGLETQYF. The CDR3 nucleotides read TGTGCCAGCAGCTTAGCGCGAGCGGGGGGCTTGGAGACCCAGTACTTC.

This chain uses TRBV5-1 with TRBJ1-2; a weak D match, TRBD1 (5 bases). CDR3 length: 14 amino acids. CDR1 and CDR2 (germline): SGHRS, YFSETQ. V was pared by 2 bases and J by 2 bases, with 10 bases between. The CDR3 DNA reads TGCGCCAGCAGCTTAGCAGGGAGGAACTATGGCTACACCTTC. As protein: CASSLAGRNYGYTF.

The chain combines TRBV7-9 with TRBJ2-7, with 9 bases identical to TRBD1. Germline trimming cut 2 bases from V and 5 bases from J; bases unmatched to any gene: 7. The CDR3 runs 15 residues. Germline CDR1 and CDR2: SEHNR and FQNEAQ (reference sequence). In DNA, the CDR3 is TGTGCCAGCAGCTTATCGGGACAGGGCCCCCACGAGCAGTACTTC. It is translated as CASSLSGQGPHEQYF.

This clone was seen a few times. The rearrangement uses TRBV6-6 and TRBJ1-5; D unclear. Germline-derived CDR1 and CDR2 are MNHNY and SVGAGI (reference sequence). This CDR3 spans 13 amino acids. Trimming shortened V by 10 bases and J by 6 bases, and 16 bases separated the two germline ends. CDR3 in DNA: TGTGCCATCTCGCGGGGTTTGTCTCAGCCCCAGCATTTT. Protein sequence: CAISRGLSQPQHF.

The chain couples TRBV6-5 to TRBJ1-2, with TRBD1 matching over 8 bases. Trimming took 5 bases from V and 6 from J; bases not matched to a gene: 5. Germline V CDR1 and CDR2: MNHEY, SVGAGI. CDR3 length: 13 residues. The CDR3 nucleotides read TGTGCCAGCAGTCCTGACAGGGGCGATGGCTACACCTTC. It yields the protein CASSPDRGDGYTF.

The V and J genes are TRBV29-1 and TRBJ2-3, with D possibly matching TRBD1 (5 bases). This CDR3 contains 13 residues. The V end lost 4 bases, the J end lost 5 bases, and 13 bases lay between the germline ends. Germline CDR1 reads SQVTM; CDR2 reads ANQGSEA. In DNA, the CDR3 is TGCAGCGTTGTCATCCAGGGTATAGATACGCAGTATTTT. Amino acid sequence: CSVVIQGIDTQYF.